The 24 T cell receptor beta chains given below trace back to one sample, sequenced in a study of spatial heterogeneity in lung cancer. Regarding the study as a whole: Tumor mutation count correlated with how many alpha and beta TCRs expanded intratumorally.

Using its own MiXCR run on the 5' RACE reads, TCRdb lists one record per CDR3 protein. Among 2,500 to 3,000 distinct CDR3 sequences listed, approximately 49% were seen once. Antigens of these TCRs are unknown. Time point here: sample taken at primary tumor resection. The specimen was lung tumor tissue, collected at surgery. These receptor sequences come from a male donor with early-stage non-small cell lung cancer.

By its share, this clonotype is medium-sized (0.01 to 0.1%). A library prepared for alpha chains yielded this beta chain as an off-target read; its size is of little meaning. CDR3 protein: CASSQGTGPRNEQFF. CDR3 coding DNA: TGTGCCAGCAGCCAAGGTACCGGCCCCCGGAATGAGCAGTTCTTC. The chain links TRBV3-1 to TRBJ2-1; D gene ambiguous. This CDR3 contains 15 residues. V was clipped by 1 base and J by 7 bases, with 14 bases between them. CDR1 and CDR2 (germline): LGHDT, YNNKEL (reference sequence).

This clonotype was counted only a few times. Because the library targeted alpha chains, this beta chain is an off-target read whose size means little. The chain couples TRBV19 to TRBJ2-4; TRBD1 is a possible D gene (5 bases). Trimming pared 6 bases from V and 5 bases from J, leaving 11 bases between. The germline CDR1 and CDR2 sequences are LNHDA and SQIVND (reference sequence). This CDR3 has 13 residues. The CDR3 DNA sequence: TGTGCCAGTAGCGTATTGACAGAAAACATTCAGTACTTC. Its protein is CASSVLTENIQYF.

A single count supports this clonotype. Little can be read into the size of this beta chain, an off-target read in a library designed for alpha chains. The chain combines TRBV13 with TRBJ2-7; 9 nucleotides match TRBD2. J gave up 2 bases and V 5 bases, and 10 bases lay outside the gene matches. The CDR3 length is 16 residues. Germline V gives CDR1 PRHDT, CDR2 FYEKMQ (reference sequence). For the CDR3, the DNA is TGTGCCAGCAGCCCGCGGGGGGGATTTCGCCCCTACGAGCAGTACTTC. Translation gives CASSPRGGFRPYEQYF.

In this sample, this clonotype is medium-sized. Because this beta chain is a stray read in a library intended to capture alpha chains, its abundance should not be given much weight. V is TRBV24-1 and J is TRBJ1-2; weak D call: TRBD1 (5 bases). The CDR3 contains 13 residues. V was clipped by 4 bases and J by 4 bases, with 9 bases between them. Germline V lookup: CDR1 KGHDR, CDR2 SFDVKD. The CDR3 bases are TGTGCCACCAGTGAGGGGGATTCCTATGGCTACACCTTC. It encodes CATSEGDSYGYTF.

Details on this clonotype: Since the library was made to target alpha chains, this beta chain is a stray read and its abundance is not meaningful. The J gene is TRBJ1-4, the V gene TRBV30; TRBD1 aligns across 9 bases. The CDR3 has 14 residues. Germline V CDR1 and CDR2: GTSNPN, SVGIG (reference sequence). The J segment lost 5 bases and the V segment lost 5 bases, leaving 6 bases of the junction unmatched. The CDR3 region has the DNA TGTGCCTGGGATACCGGGACAGGGAATGAAAAACTGTTTTTT. Its protein is CAWDTGTGNEKLFF.

This clonotype has just a few counts. This beta chain turned up in a library designed for alpha chains; as an off-target read, its abundance says little. The V call is TRBV7-2, the J call TRBJ1-2; 9 nucleotides align to TRBD1. The germline V gene encodes CDR1 SGHTA and CDR2 FQGNSA. J lost 4 bases, V lost 1 base, and 4 bases had no gene match. The CDR3 runs 15 residues. CDR3 residues: CASSLERTGAYGYTF. DNA for the CDR3: TGTGCCAGCAGCTTAGAACGGACAGGGGCCTATGGCTACACCTTC.

On this clonotype: This beta chain is an off-target read within a library intended for alpha chains, so its frequency means little. The chain recombines TRBV20-1 with TRBJ2-7; TRBD1 or TRBD2 may be the D gene (5 bases each). Trimming left V 2 bases short and J 0 bases short, with 14 bases between. This CDR3 contains 15 residues. Germline V lookup: CDR1 DFQATT, CDR2 SNEGSKA (reference sequence). The CDR3 reads CSARPWDGSSYEQYF. The CDR3 DNA reads as TGCAGTGCTAGACCATGGGACGGTAGCTCCTACGAGCAGTACTTC.

This clonotype was counted a single time. A library made for alpha chains picked up this beta chain off target, so its size means little. The chain uses TRBV7-9 and TRBJ2-2; TRBD2 is a possible D gene (6 bases). This CDR3 spans 14 amino acids. The germline CDR1 and CDR2 sequences are SEHNR and FQNEAQ (reference sequence). V gave up 5 bases and J gave up 6 bases, with 13 bases separating them. The CDR3 nucleotides are TGTGCCAGCAGCCCCCAGACGGGAGCCGGGGAGCTGTTTTTT. This codes for CASSPQTGAGELFF.

Turning to this clonotype: This beta chain is an off-target read within a library intended for alpha chains, so its frequency means little. The chain joins TRBV28 to TRBJ1-3, with TRBD1 matching 7 bases. The CDR3 extends over 14 amino acids. V shed 2 bases and J 4 bases; nucleotides not matched to a gene: 2. CDR1 MDHEN and CDR2 SYDVKM come from the germline V gene. The CDR3 spells CASSLETGGNTIYF. The CDR3 DNA follows: TGTGCCAGCAGTTTAGAGACAGGGGGAAACACCATATATTTT. Based on the CDR3 plus reference TRBV28 and TRBJ1-3, the full variable domain is DVKVTQSSRYLVKRTGEKVFLECVQDMDHENMFWYRQDPGLGLRLIYFSYDVKMKEKGDIPEGYSVSREKKERFSLILESASTNQTSMYLCASSLETGGNTIYFGEGSWLTVV.

By share, this clonotype counts as medium-sized (0.01 to 0.1%). This beta chain came through as a stray read in a library set up for alpha chains, and its size says little. V is TRBV18 and J is TRBJ2-3; the match to TRBD1 covers 11 bases. With V trimmed by 6 bases and J by 4 bases, 6 bases remained unmatched. In germline, CDR1 is KGHSH, CDR2 LQKENI. CDR3 length: 15 amino acids. The CDR3 protein is CASSLGTGGADTQYF. CDR3 nucleotides: TGTGCCAGCTCTCTTGGGACAGGGGGAGCAGATACGCAGTATTTT.

This clonotype has more than one count but fewer than ten. Since it is a stray read in a library aimed at alpha chains, this beta chain has a size that is not meaningful. The CDR3 reads CSARDQGAKNIQYF. The CDR3 bases are TGCAGTGCTAGAGATCAGGGGGCGAAAAACATTCAGTACTTC. The V gene is TRBV20-1, the J gene TRBJ2-4; 8 bases are shared with TRBD1. Germline CDR1 DFQATT, CDR2 SNEGSKA (reference sequence). CDR3 length equals 14 residues. Losses at the gene ends were 0 bases for V and 4 bases for J; bases not matched to a gene: 2.

Points on this clonotype: With the library built for alpha chains, this beta chain is off target and its frequency is not meaningful. The chain has TRBV5-1 and TRBJ2-2; 8 bases are a match to TRBD1. The CDR3 sequence is 14 residues long. V lost 4 bases, J lost 5 bases, and 4 bases stayed unmatched. CDR1 and CDR2 (germline): SGHRS, YFSETQ. CDR3 residues: CASSVGQGTGELFF. In nucleotides, the CDR3 is TGCGCCAGCAGCGTCGGACAGGGAACCGGGGAGCTGTTTTTT.

This clonotype is termed medium-sized. The library was designed around alpha chains, so this beta chain is a stray read whose abundance carries little weight. This chain joins TRBV7-3 and TRBJ2-2; 7 positions agree with TRBD2. Unmatched junction bases numbered 6, after V lost 2 bases and J lost 6 bases. From germline, CDR1 is SGHTA and CDR2 FQGTGA. This CDR3 spans 15 amino acids. The CDR3 loop reads CASSLASGVAGELFF. The CDR3 coding sequence is TGTGCCAGCAGCTTAGCTAGCGGAGTGGCCGGGGAGCTGTTTTTT.

As concerns this clonotype: This beta chain appears as a stray read in a library generated for alpha chains; its size is not informative. As DNA, the CDR3 is TGTGCCAGCAGCTTGGCAGGGGTTTTCACAGATACGCAGTATTTT. The encoded protein is CASSLAGVFTDTQYF. The chain joins TRBV5-5 to TRBJ2-3; maybe TRBD1 (6 bases). This CDR3 is built from 15 residues. Germline V gene sequence: CDR1 SGHKS, CDR2 YYEKEE (reference sequence). Trimming shortened V by 0 bases and J by 2 bases, and 10 bases separated the two germline ends. The variable domain in full, completed from reference TRBV5-5 and TRBJ2-3, reads DAGVTQSPTHLIKTRGQQVTLRCSPISGHKSVSWYQQVLGQGPQFIFQYYEKEERGRGNFPDRFSARQFPNYSSELNVNALLLGDSALYLCASSLAGVFTDTQYFGPGTRLTVL.

Concerning this clonotype: The library was built for alpha chains, so this beta chain is an off-target read and its size means little. This chain links TRBV18 with TRBJ1-3, with 8 bases lining up with TRBD1. Germline CDR1 KGHSH, CDR2 LQKENI. The CDR3 contains 14 residues. With V trimmed by 6 bases and J by 4 bases, 5 bases remained unmatched. The CDR3 spells CASSSDRGGNTIYF. CDR3 in DNA: TGTGCCAGCTCGTCCGACAGGGGAGGAAACACCATATATTTT.

Comments on this clonotype: Since the library was made to target alpha chains, this beta chain is a stray read and its abundance is not meaningful. V gene TRBV28 combines with J gene TRBJ1-4; D perhaps matches TRBD1 (5 bases). V lost 10 bases and J lost 3, with 15 bases in between. Germline assignment: CDR1 MDHEN and CDR2 SYDVKM. This CDR3 is 14 amino acids long. In nucleotides, the CDR3 is TGTGCCACTTCCCCTGGGGGAGCTAATGAAAAACTGTTTTTT. Encoded protein: CATSPGGANEKLFF. Combining the CDR3 with reference TRBV28 and TRBJ1-4 gives the whole variable domain DVKVTQSSRYLVKRTGEKVFLECVQDMDHENMFWYRQDPGLGLRLIYFSYDVKMKEKGDIPEGYSVSREKKERFSLILESASTNQTSMYLCATSPGGANEKLFFGSGTQLSVL.

Points on this clonotype: This beta chain is a stray read from a library made for alpha chains; its abundance is not meaningful. The rearrangement joins TRBV6-2 or TRBV6-3 to TRBJ2-6; D gene ambiguous. The CDR3 is made up of 15 amino acids. The V gene's germline CDR1 is MNHEY and CDR2 SVGEGT. Trimming cost V 2 bases and J 0 bases, with 5 bases left between them. The CDR3 region is CASSYVVSGANVLTF. The CDR3, as DNA: TGTGCCAGCAGTTACGTCGTCTCTGGGGCCAACGTCCTGACTTTC.

This clonotype was observed a few times. Being off target in a library aimed at alpha chains, this beta chain has a size of little meaning. This rearrangement joins TRBV19 to TRBJ2-5; TRBD1 matches 9 bases. The CDR3 is 13 residues long. Germline trimming cut 10 bases from V and 6 bases from J; bases unmatched to any gene: 9. The V gene's germline CDR1 is LNHDA and CDR2 SQIVND (reference sequence). The CDR3 DNA follows: TGTGCCACCTCCTTGACAGGGGGACAGACCCAGTACTTC. This gives the protein CATSLTGGQTQYF. Full variable domain (rest looked up from reference TRBV19 and TRBJ2-5): DGGITQSPKYLFRKEGQNVTLSCEQNLNHDAMYWYRQDPGQGLRLIYYSQIVNDFQKGDIAEGYSVSREKKESFPLTVTSAQKNPTAFYLCATSLTGGQTQYFGPGTRLLVL.

Regarding this clonotype: In a library made to pick up alpha chains, this beta chain is a stray read with a size that means little. The CDR3 sequence is CASSEFNFPGEQYF. Here the CDR3 DNA reads TGTGCCAGCAGTGAATTTAACTTTCCGGGGGAGCAGTACTTC. The chain has TRBV25-1 and TRBJ2-7, with D possibly TRBD2 on 5 matching bases. Per germline, CDR1 MGHDK and CDR2 SYGVNS. Trimming stripped 1 base from V and 7 bases from J, with 14 bases between. This CDR3 has 14 residues.

Of note for this clonotype: Because the library targeted alpha chains, this beta chain is an off-target read whose size means little. The rearrangement joins TRBV7-8 to TRBJ1-2; TRBD1 aligns across 8 bases. Germline assignment: CDR1 SGHVS and CDR2 FQNEAQ. The ends lost 4 bases at V and 5 bases at J; junction bases unmatched: 3. The CDR3 totals 13 residues. CDR3 nucleotides: TGTGCCAGCAGCTCAGGGGGCGCATATGGCTACACCTTC. Translating gives CASSSGGAYGYTF.

Details on this clonotype: Little can be read into the size of this beta chain, an off-target read in a library designed for alpha chains. The rearrangement links TRBV30 to TRBJ2-3; 11 bases map to TRBD1. CDR1 and CDR2 from the germline V gene are GTSNPN and SVGIG (reference sequence). Trimming took 3 bases from V and 2 from J; bases not matched to a gene: 4. This CDR3 has 15 amino acids. The CDR3 loop reads CAWSRDRGYTDTQYF. The CDR3 DNA reads as TGTGCCTGGAGCCGGGACAGGGGGTACACAGATACGCAGTATTTT. Combining the CDR3 with reference TRBV30 and TRBJ2-3 gives the whole variable domain SQTIHQWPATLVQPVGSPLSLECTVEGTSNPNLYWYRQAAGRGLQLLFYSVGIGQISSEVPQNLSASRPQDRQFILSSKKLLLSDSGFYLCAWSRDRGYTDTQYFGPGTRLTVL.

This clonotype has only a few counts. This beta chain is an off-target read within a library intended for alpha chains, so its frequency means little. The gene calls are TRBV7-9 and TRBJ1-5; TRBD1 is a possible D gene (6 bases). CDR1 and CDR2 from the germline V gene are SEHNR and FQNEAQ (reference sequence). The V and J ends lost 3 bases and 6 bases respectively, with 15 bases between them. This CDR3 is built from 15 residues. DNA for the CDR3: TGTGCCAGCAGCTTGGCTTCAGGGGCGGGTCAGCCCCAGCATTTT. It yields the protein CASSLASGAGQPQHF.

Turning to this clonotype: The library was designed around alpha chains, so this beta chain is a stray read whose abundance carries little weight. V gene TRBV7-2 combines with J gene TRBJ2-7; D unclear. Germline assignment: CDR1 SGHTA and CDR2 FQGNSA. CDR3 length: 15 residues. V shed 0 bases and J shed 0 bases, with 9 bases lying between them. This CDR3 is CASSLAGGDSYEQYF. CDR3 in DNA: TGTGCCAGCAGCTTAGCAGGTGGAGACTCCTACGAGCAGTACTTC. The full variable domain, completed using reference TRBV7-2 and TRBJ2-7, is GAGVSQSPSNKVTEKGKDVELRCDPISGHTALYWYRQSLGQGLEFLIYFQGNSAPDKSGLPSDRFSAERTGGSVSTLTIQRTQQEDSAVYLCASSLAGGDSYEQYFGPGTRLTVT.

A remark on this clonotype: This beta chain came through as a stray read in a library set up for alpha chains, and its size says little. CDR3 in amino acids: CASSVDGKFTEAFF. CDR3 nucleotide sequence: TGTGCCAGCAGCGTAGACGGGAAGTTCACTGAAGCTTTCTTT. The rearrangement uses TRBV9 and TRBJ1-1; D remains unclear. In germline, CDR1 is SGDLS, CDR2 YYNGEE. The CDR3 extends over 14 amino acids. Trimming took off 0 bases at V and 4 bases at J, with 10 bases between the two ends. The full variable domain, completed using reference TRBV9 and TRBJ1-1, is DSGVTQTPKHLITATGQRVTLRCSPRSGDLSVYWYQQSLDQGLQFLIQYYNGEERAKGNILERFSAQQFPDLHSELNLSSLELGDSALYFCASSVDGKFTEAFFGQGTRLTVV.